Each of the 24 T cell receptor beta chains below was sequenced from the same sample in a study of blood T cells in healthy people across ages. A sample-barcoded 5' primer and a J-beta primer mix were used in a second PCR of roughly 6 to 11 cycles. TCRdb passed the 5' RACE reads through MiXCR, listing each CDR3 protein once. The table lists 1.5 million to 2 million distinct CDR3 sequences, 25% to 30% of them singletons. Sequenced material: blood. The receptors stem from a woman aged 25 to 39 in good health.

The chain is built from TRBV7-9 and TRBJ1-5, with D unresolved. Trimming removed 5 bases at V and 5 bases at J, with 7 bases between. The V gene's germline CDR1 is SEHNR and CDR2 FQNEAQ (reference sequence). The CDR3 runs 12 residues. The DNA of the CDR3 is TGTGCCAGCAGCCCTTCCGATCAGCCCCAGCATTTT. Encoded protein: CASSPSDQPQHF.

The chain carries TRBV6-6 and TRBJ2-1, with D unclear. Trimming took off 6 bases at V and 9 bases at J, with 12 bases between the two ends. Germline-derived CDR1 and CDR2 are MNHNY and SVGAGI (reference sequence). The CDR3 consists of 12 residues. The chain's CDR3 is CASSPPFGEQFF. The CDR3 DNA reads as TGTGCCAGCAGCCCCCCTTTTGGTGAGCAGTTCTTC.

This clonotype was observed a few times. Possible read error: a much larger clone is one base away. This chain links TRBV4-1 with TRBJ2-1, with D tentatively TRBD2 (6 bases). The length of the CDR3 is 17 residues. Deletions cut 0 bases from V and 10 bases from J, with 22 bases between. Germline values: CDR1 MGHRA, CDR2 YSYEKL. CDR3 coding DNA: TGCGCCAGCAGCCAAGATCGAAGCGCGGGGTATCCCTACGAGCAGTTCTTC. The encoded protein is CASSQDRSAGYPYEQFF.

The chain joins TRBV5-1 to TRBJ1-1, with 10 bases fitting TRBD1. This CDR3 has 16 amino acids. Germline V gives CDR1 SGHRS, CDR2 YFSETQ. With 3 bases clipped from V and 0 bases from J, the junction kept 5 bases outside the gene matches. The CDR3 loop is CASSWDRGAVNTEAFF. The CDR3 nucleotides read TGCGCCAGCAGCTGGGACAGGGGAGCGGTGAACACTGAAGCTTTCTTT.

This clonotype was seen only a few times. Sequence at one end of the junction differs from germline and may be a read error. The rearrangement uses TRBV7-9 and TRBJ2-4; 10 bases line up with TRBD2. This CDR3 has 16 amino acids. Germline assignment: CDR1 SEHNR and CDR2 FQNEAQ (reference sequence). The CDR3 here is CASSPKTSGIYNEQYF. CDR3 DNA: TGTGCTAGCAGCCCAAAAACTAGCGGGATTTACAATGAGCAGTACTTC. Filled out from reference TRBV7-9 and TRBJ2-4, the complete variable domain reads DTGVSQNPRHKITKRGQNVTFRCDPISEHNRLYWYRQTLGQGPEFLTYFQNEAQLEKSRLLSDRFSAERPKGSFSTLEIQRTEQGDSAMYLCASSPKTSGIYNEQYFGAGTRLSVL.

The rearrangement links TRBV7-8 to TRBJ2-5; 11 bases align to TRBD1. This CDR3 spans 14 amino acids. Trimming cost V 8 bases and J 5 bases; bases outside gene matches: 7. Germline V gene data show CDR1 as SGHVS and CDR2 as FQNEAQ. The CDR3: CASAGQGVQETQYF. CDR3 nucleotide sequence: TGTGCCAGCGCGGGACAGGGGGTTCAGGAGACCCAGTACTTC.

This chain uses TRBV2 with TRBJ2-1, with TRBD2 matching over 8 bases. The length of the CDR3 is 14 residues. The J segment lost 9 bases and the V segment lost 4 bases, leaving 8 bases of the junction unmatched. CDR1 is SNHLY, CDR2 FYNNEI, per germline. For the CDR3, the DNA is TGTGCCAGCAGTGCATTAGCGGGGAGTGGTGAGCAGTTCTTC. As protein: CASSALAGSGEQFF.

This clonotype was seen repeatedly, ten times or more. V is TRBV27 and J is TRBJ2-1; 10 positions match TRBD2. The CDR3 runs to 15 residues. Germline V gene data show CDR1 as MNHEY and CDR2 as SMNVEV (reference sequence). Unmatched junction bases numbered 4, after V lost 6 bases and J lost 2 bases. This CDR3 is CASSPSGGAYNEQFF. The CDR3 nucleotides read TGTGCCAGCAGCCCTAGCGGGGGAGCCTACAATGAGCAGTTCTTC.

CDR3 DNA: TGCGCCAGCGGGAGACAGGGGGCGATGGACACTGAAGCTTTCTTT. Translated, it gives CASGRQGAMDTEAFF. The rearrangement uses TRBV5-1 and TRBJ1-1; 10 bases are shared with TRBD1. This CDR3 spans 15 amino acids. CDR1 and CDR2 from the germline V gene are SGHRS and YFSETQ. J gave up 3 bases and V 7 bases, and 9 bases lay outside the gene matches.

The chain employs TRBV7-2 and TRBJ2-2; 7 nucleotides agree with TRBD1. Germline lookup yields CDR1 SGHTA and CDR2 FQGNSA. This CDR3 has 18 residues. The junction had 18 bases not matched to a gene; V was cut back by 5 bases and J by 6 bases. The CDR3 sequence: CASSISTGITAVSGELFF. In DNA form, the CDR3 reads TGTGCCAGCAGCATCTCGACAGGGATAACGGCGGTTTCCGGGGAGCTGTTTTTT.

This clonotype was detected only a few times. The chain combines TRBV5-1 with TRBJ2-5; the match to TRBD2 covers 9 bases. Germline V gene sequence: CDR1 SGHRS, CDR2 YFSETQ. The CDR3 runs 15 residues. The J segment lost 4 bases and the V segment lost 2 bases, leaving 6 bases of the junction unmatched. CDR3 amino acids: CASSFSSAGGETQYF. CDR3 nucleotides: TGCGCCAGCAGCTTTAGCTCAGCGGGGGGAGAGACCCAGTACTTC.

The chain recombines TRBV2 with TRBJ2-1; the D gene is possibly TRBD2 (6 bases). V was cut by 6 bases and J by 6 bases, with 18 bases left in between. The germline V gene has CDR1 SNHLY and CDR2 FYNNEI. The CDR3 is made up of 15 amino acids. CDR3 coding DNA: TGTGCCAGCAGCCGCCGGGGACTCCCCCCCAATGAGCAGTTCTTC. Its translation is CASSRRGLPPNEQFF.

The rearrangement joins TRBV7-2 to TRBJ1-5; D uncertain. Trimming took off 4 bases at V and 5 bases at J, with 9 bases between the two ends. The germline V gene encodes CDR1 SGHTA and CDR2 FQGNSA. This CDR3 comprises 13 residues. The CDR3 is CASSWQSYQPQHF. CDR3 sequence (DNA): TGTGCCAGCAGCTGGCAGTCCTATCAGCCCCAGCATTTT.

A note on this clonotype: This may come from a read error, since a much larger clone is one base off. This rearrangement joins TRBV7-3 to TRBJ2-6, with 8 nucleotides matching TRBD1. Germline trimming cut 5 bases from V and 0 bases from J; bases unmatched to any gene: 12. CDR1 and CDR2 from the germline V gene are SGHTA and FQGTGA. The CDR3 runs to 19 residues. The CDR3: CASSLNAGTGFSGANVLTF. The CDR3 nucleotides read TGTGCCAGCAGCCTAAATGCGGGGACAGGCTTCTCTGGGGCCAACGTCCTGACTTTC.

J is TRBJ1-4 and V is TRBV28; D is uncertain. Germline CDR1 and CDR2: MDHEN and SYDVKM. V lost 7 bases and J 4 bases, leaving 13 bases between the germline ends. The CDR3 is 14 residues long. The DNA of the CDR3 is TGTGCCAGCACCGCGTCCTTACTTAATGAAAAACTGTTTTTT. This gives the protein CASTASLLNEKLFF.

This clonotype has just a few counts. CDR3 region: CASSQEPSSGIYEQYF. The CDR3 DNA reads as TGCGCCAGCAGCCAAGAACCGTCTAGCGGGATCTACGAGCAGTACTTC. The J gene is TRBJ2-7, the V gene TRBV4-3; 9 bases agree with TRBD2. The CDR3 runs to 16 residues. The germline V gene encodes CDR1 LGHNA and CDR2 YSLEER. The J segment lost 3 bases and the V segment lost 0 bases, leaving 6 bases of the junction unmatched.

This clonotype was counted at least ten times. V gene TRBV20-1 combines with J gene TRBJ2-1; D call uncertain. Germline-derived CDR1 and CDR2 are DFQATT and SNEGSKA (reference sequence). The CDR3 length is 11 residues. With 3 bases removed from V and 15 bases from J, the gap between germline ends came to 15 bases. CDR3 sequence reads: CSARNRVDRFF. Here the CDR3 DNA reads TGCAGTGCTAGGAATCGGGTTGATCGGTTCTTC.

This clonotype was picked up a small number of times. V is TRBV25-1 and J is TRBJ1-2, with D perhaps matching TRBD1 (5 bases). This CDR3 is 14 amino acids long. The V gene's germline CDR1 is MGHDK and CDR2 SYGVNS. Trimming cost V 3 bases and J 7 bases, with 15 bases left between them. The CDR3 spells CASSDPAGEFGYTF. In DNA form, the CDR3 reads TGTGCCAGCAGTGATCCCGCGGGGGAATTTGGCTACACCTTC.

As for this clonotype: This may be a read error, as it is one base from a much larger clone. The chain employs TRBV12-3 or TRBV12-4 and TRBJ2-4; no clear D. The CDR3 loop spans 13 amino acids. V was trimmed by 2 bases and J by 13 bases, leaving 15 bases between them. CDR3 coding DNA: TGTGCCAGCAGTTTATTTGGGAATGGTGAGCAGTACTTC. It specifies CASSLFGNGEQYF.

The chain carries TRBV7-9 and TRBJ2-1; 7 bases align to TRBD1. The CDR3 sequence is 16 residues long. Germline-derived CDR1 and CDR2 are SEHNR and FQNEAQ (reference sequence). V trimming: 5 bases; J trimming: 5 bases; junction bases outside the gene matches: 12. The CDR3 loop reads CASSPARQGWDNEQFF. In DNA form, the CDR3 reads TGTGCCAGCAGCCCCGCGAGACAGGGCTGGGACAATGAGCAGTTCTTC.

The chain links TRBV4-2 to TRBJ2-2; D is unresolved. This CDR3 has 13 residues. In germline, CDR1 is LGHNA, CDR2 YNFKEQ. The V and J ends lost 0 bases and 7 bases respectively, with 6 bases between them. This CDR3 reads CASSQETLGELFF. The DNA for the CDR3 is TGTGCCAGCAGCCAAGAAACCCTCGGGGAGCTGTTTTTT.

The chain combines TRBV20-1 with TRBJ1-2, with 7 bases lining up with TRBD1. CDR3 length equals 12 residues. The trim removed 4 bases at V and 8 bases at J, leaving 7 bases unmatched. The V gene's germline CDR1 is DFQATT and CDR2 SNEGSKA (reference sequence). The CDR3 is CSAIGGEGGYTF. CDR3 DNA sequence: TGCAGTGCTATAGGGGGCGAGGGAGGCTACACCTTC.

The chain employs TRBV30 and TRBJ2-1, with 8 bases matching TRBD2. J lost 3 bases, V lost 4 bases, and 5 bases had no gene match. The germline V gene has CDR1 GTSNPN and CDR2 SVGIG (reference sequence). This CDR3 spans 14 amino acids. The chain's CDR3 is CAWKDLAGYNEQFF. The CDR3 DNA follows: TGTGCCTGGAAGGATCTAGCGGGCTACAATGAGCAGTTCTTC.

The count of this clonotype is one. The chain couples TRBV20-1 to TRBJ2-5; TRBD1 aligns across 9 bases. Judging by the DNA end, TRBJ2-7 fits better; the J call may be wrong. Germline V CDR1 and CDR2: DFQATT, SNEGSKA (reference sequence). The CDR3 length is 14 residues. The CDR3: CSASRGQGLYEQYF. The CDR3 nucleotides are TGCAGTGCGAGCAGGGGACAGGGTCTATACGAGCAGTACTTC.